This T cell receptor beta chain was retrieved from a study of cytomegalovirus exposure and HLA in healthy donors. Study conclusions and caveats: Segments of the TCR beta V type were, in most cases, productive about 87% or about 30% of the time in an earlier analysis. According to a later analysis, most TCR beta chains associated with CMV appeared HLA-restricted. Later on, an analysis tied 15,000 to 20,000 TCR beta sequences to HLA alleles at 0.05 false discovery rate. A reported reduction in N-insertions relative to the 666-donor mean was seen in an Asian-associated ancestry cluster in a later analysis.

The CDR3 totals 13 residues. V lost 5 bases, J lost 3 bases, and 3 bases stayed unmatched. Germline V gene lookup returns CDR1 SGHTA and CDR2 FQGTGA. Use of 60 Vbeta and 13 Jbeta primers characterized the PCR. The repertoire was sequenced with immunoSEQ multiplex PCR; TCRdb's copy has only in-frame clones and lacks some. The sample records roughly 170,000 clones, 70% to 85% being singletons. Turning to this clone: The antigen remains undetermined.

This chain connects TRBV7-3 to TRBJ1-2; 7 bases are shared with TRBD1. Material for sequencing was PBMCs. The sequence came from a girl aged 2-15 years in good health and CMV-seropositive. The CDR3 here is CASSPGQDYGYTF. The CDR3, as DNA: TGTGCCAGCAGCCCAGGACAGGACTATGGCTACACCTTC.